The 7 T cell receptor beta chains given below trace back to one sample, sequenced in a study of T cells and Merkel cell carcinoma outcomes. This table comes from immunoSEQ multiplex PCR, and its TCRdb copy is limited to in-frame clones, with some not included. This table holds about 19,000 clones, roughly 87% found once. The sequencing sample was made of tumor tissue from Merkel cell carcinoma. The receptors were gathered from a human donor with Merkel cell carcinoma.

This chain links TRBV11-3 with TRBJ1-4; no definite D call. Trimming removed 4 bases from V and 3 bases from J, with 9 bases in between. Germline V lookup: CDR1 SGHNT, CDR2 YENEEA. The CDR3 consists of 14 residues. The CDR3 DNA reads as TGTGCCAGCAGCTCGGGGATCGCTAATGAAAAACTGTTTTTT. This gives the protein CASSSGIANEKLFF.

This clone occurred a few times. CDR3 in amino acids: CASSFSQGGTEAFF. CDR3 in DNA: TGTGCCAGCAGCTTTTCACAGGGCGGAACTGAAGCTTTCTTT. The chain couples TRBV7-8 to TRBJ1-1, with D tentatively TRBD1 (6 bases). Germline loops: CDR1 SGHVS, CDR2 FQNEAQ. The V end lost 3 bases, the J end lost 5 bases, and 13 bases lay between the germline ends. CDR3 size: 14 residues.

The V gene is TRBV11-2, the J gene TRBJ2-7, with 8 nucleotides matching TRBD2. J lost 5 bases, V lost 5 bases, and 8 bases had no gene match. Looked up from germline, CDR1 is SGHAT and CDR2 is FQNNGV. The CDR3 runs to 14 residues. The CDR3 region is CASSPSGFLNEQYF. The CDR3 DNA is TGTGCCAGCAGCCCTAGCGGGTTCTTGAACGAGCAGTACTTC. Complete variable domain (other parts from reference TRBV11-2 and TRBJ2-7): EAGVAQSPRYKIIEKRQSVAFWCNPISGHATLYWYQQILGQGPKLLIQFQNNGVVDDSQLPKDRFSAERLKGVDSTLKIQPAKLEDSAVYLCASSPSGFLNEQYFGPGTRLTVT.

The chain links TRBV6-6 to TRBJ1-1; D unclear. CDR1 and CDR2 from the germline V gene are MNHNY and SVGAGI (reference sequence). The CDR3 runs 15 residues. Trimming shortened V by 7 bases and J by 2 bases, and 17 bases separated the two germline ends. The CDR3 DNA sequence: TGTGCCAGCACCTTTACGGCCCGGGTAAACACTGAAGCTTTCTTT. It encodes CASTFTARVNTEAFF.

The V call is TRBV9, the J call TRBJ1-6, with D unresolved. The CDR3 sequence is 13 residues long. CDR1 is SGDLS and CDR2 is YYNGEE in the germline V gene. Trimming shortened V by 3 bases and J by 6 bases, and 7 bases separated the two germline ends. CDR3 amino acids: CASSARFNSPLHF. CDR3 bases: TGTGCCAGCAGCGCTCGATTTAATTCACCCCTCCACTTT.

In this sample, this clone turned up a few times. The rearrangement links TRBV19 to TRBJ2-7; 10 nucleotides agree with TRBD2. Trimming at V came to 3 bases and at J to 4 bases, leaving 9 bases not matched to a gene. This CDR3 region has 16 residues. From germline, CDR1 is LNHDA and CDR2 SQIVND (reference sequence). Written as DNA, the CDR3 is TGTGCCAGTAGTATGAGGATAGGACTAGCGGTGTACGAGCAGTACTTC. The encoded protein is CASSMRIGLAVYEQYF.

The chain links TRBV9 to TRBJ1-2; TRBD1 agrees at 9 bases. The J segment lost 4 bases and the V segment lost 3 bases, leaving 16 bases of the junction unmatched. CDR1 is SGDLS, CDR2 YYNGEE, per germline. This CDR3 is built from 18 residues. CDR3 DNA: TGTGCCAGCAGCGGCTCACCGGGACAGGGAAGTAGTGGCTATGGCTACACCTTC. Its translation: CASSGSPGQGSSGYGYTF.